In its sample, the clone carrying this T cell receptor beta chain was seen a few times. Its antigen is not identified. The sample comes from a study of CD8+ T cells in alopecia areata. Study-wide context: Patients in the treated group were given tofacitinib by mouth, 5 to 10 mg twice a day. Scalp area affected, as a percentage, set the severity score of treated patients.

Whole-study results and caveats: Besides other cells, scalp samples also yield sequences of resident alphabeta T cells from normal skin. Especially in alopecia totalis/universalis, lesional scalp showed greater clonality than normal scalp did.

The treatment: oral pan-JAK inhibitor, 5-10 mg twice daily. The sequencing template was cDNA reverse transcribed from extracted RNA. Some clones are missing from TCRdb's copy, which holds only in-frame ones; the method was immunoSEQ multiplex PCR. The table shows about 220,000 clones, with under 75% occurring only once. This CDR3 is built from 13 residues. Trimming shortened V by 6 bases and J by 3 bases, and 8 bases separated the two germline ends. The germline V gene encodes CDR1 LNHNV and CDR2 YYDKDF (reference sequence). Specimen: CD4+ T cells sorted from blood, collected at week 4, from a patient treated with tofacitinib. This sequence was found in a human donor with alopecia areata. This chain connects TRBV15 to TRBJ1-4; a possible D gene is TRBD1 (6 bases). The CDR3 nucleotides are TGTGCCACCAGGACAGGACCTAATGAAAAACTGTTTTTT. Translating it yields CATRTGPNEKLFF.